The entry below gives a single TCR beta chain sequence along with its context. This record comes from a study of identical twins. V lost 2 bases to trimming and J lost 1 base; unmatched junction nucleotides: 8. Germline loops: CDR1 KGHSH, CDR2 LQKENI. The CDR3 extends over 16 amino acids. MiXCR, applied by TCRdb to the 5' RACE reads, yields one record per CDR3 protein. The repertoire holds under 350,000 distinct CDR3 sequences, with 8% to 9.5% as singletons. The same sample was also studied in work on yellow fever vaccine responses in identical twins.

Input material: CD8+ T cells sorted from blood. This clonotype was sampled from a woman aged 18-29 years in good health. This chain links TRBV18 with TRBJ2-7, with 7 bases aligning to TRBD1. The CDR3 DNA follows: TGTGCCAGCTCACCAGAGACAGGGATAGAGTCCTACGAGCAGTACTTC. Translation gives CASSPETGIESYEQYF.